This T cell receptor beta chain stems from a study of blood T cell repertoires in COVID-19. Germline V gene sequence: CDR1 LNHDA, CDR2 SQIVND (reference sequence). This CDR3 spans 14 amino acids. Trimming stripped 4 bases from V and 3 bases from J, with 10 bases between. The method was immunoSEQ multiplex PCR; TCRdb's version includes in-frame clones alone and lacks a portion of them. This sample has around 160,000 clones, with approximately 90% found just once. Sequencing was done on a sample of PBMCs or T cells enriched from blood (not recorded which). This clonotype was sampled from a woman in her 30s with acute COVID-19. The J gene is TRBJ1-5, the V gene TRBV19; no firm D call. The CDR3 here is CASSRGLINQPQHF. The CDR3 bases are TGTGCCAGTAGTAGAGGACTGATCAATCAGCCCCAGCATTTT.